The 2 T cell receptor beta chains below come from one sample, sequenced in a study of shared clonotypes between healthy human individuals. Libraries were prepared by immunoSEQ multiplex PCR; TCRdb keeps only in-frame clonotypes and omits some of them. The table has roughly 810,000 clones, about 96% seen once. The naive CD8 subset, CD45RO-negative cells positively selected for CCR7, excluded terminally differentiated effector memory CD45RA+ cells. The specimen was naive CD8+ T cells sorted from blood. Every receptor here comes from a man aged 25-40 years in good health.

V gene TRBV29-1 combines with J gene TRBJ2-3; unclear D gene. In germline, CDR1 is SQVTM, CDR2 ANQGSEA. This CDR3 spans 13 amino acids. The germline V and J ends were trimmed by 4 bases and 0 bases, with 8 bases remaining between them. CDR3 protein: CSVADTSTDTQYF. The CDR3 region has the DNA TGCAGCGTTGCTGACACCAGCACAGATACGCAGTATTTT.

V gene TRBV5-4 combines with J gene TRBJ2-1; TRBD1 matches 8 bases. Germline loops: CDR1 SGHNT, CDR2 YYREEE (reference sequence). With V trimmed by 3 bases and J by 3 bases, 5 bases remained unmatched. This CDR3 is 15 amino acids long. The CDR3 sequence: CASSWQGAGYNEQFF. The DNA of the CDR3 is TGTGCCAGCAGCTGGCAGGGGGCAGGCTACAATGAGCAGTTCTTC.